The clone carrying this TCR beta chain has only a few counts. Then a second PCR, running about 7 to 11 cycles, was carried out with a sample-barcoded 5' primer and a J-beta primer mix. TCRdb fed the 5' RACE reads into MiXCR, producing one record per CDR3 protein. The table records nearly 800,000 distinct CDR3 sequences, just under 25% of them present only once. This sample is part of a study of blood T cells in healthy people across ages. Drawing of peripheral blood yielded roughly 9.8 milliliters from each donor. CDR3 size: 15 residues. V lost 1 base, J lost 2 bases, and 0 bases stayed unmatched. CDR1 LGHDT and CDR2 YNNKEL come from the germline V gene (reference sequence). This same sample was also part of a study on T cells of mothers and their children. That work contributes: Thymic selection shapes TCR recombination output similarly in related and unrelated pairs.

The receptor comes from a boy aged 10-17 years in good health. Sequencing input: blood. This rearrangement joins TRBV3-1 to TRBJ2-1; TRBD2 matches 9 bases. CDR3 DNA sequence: TGTGCCAGCAGCCAAGGCGGGGGGGCCTACAATGAGCAGTTCTTC. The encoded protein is CASSQGGGAYNEQFF.